This T cell receptor (beta chain) was sequenced during a study of T-cell reconstitution after alpha-beta-depleted transplantation in children listed by TCRdb under 2016. About the investigation overall: Using TCR repertoire profiling, the study followed T-cell immune reconstitution in a quantitative way in children after TCRalphabeta/CD19-depleted allogeneic hematopoietic cell transplantation. Paper-wide results and their limitations: The apparently early recovery of alphabetaT-cell counts about two months after transplant reportedly depended on only several hundred rapidly expanded clones that came from non-depleted graft cells. Over the following months the frequencies of hyperexpanded clones went down, and after one year T-cell counts and TCRbeta diversity were mostly credited to newly produced T cells. The high TCRbeta diversity at day 60 in some patients was ascribed to recipient T cells and intrathymic progenitors that had survived conditioning.

On this clonotype itself: This receptor's antigen is unknown. Base qualities are not provided; no much larger clone lies one nucleotide away.

V and J are trimmed by 4 bases and 5 bases, and the gene matches miss 11 bases of the junction. The germline V gene gives CDR1 as SGDLS and CDR2 as YYNGEE. The CDR3, cysteine through phenylalanine, is 16 amino acids long. Just CDR3 DNA is preserved here, 48 bases in frame from base 1. Interpreted using the paper, the treatment or condition label stands for: allogeneic hematopoietic cell transplantation with graft depleted of TCRalphabeta T cells and CD19 B cells. The transplant recipients were children given TCRalphabeta/CD19-depleted allogeneic hematopoietic cell grafts. Library preparation used PCR. Reads for this sample came from an Illumina HiSeq 2500. TCR library preparation used molecular barcoding, with unique molecular identifiers applied to normalize quantification of the TCRbeta repertoire. TCRdb reran the public reads through fastp at Q25 and MiXCR, keeping productive beta chains. Each entry merges the rows of one CDR3 protein and shows their most common DNA and genes. This sample has some 840,000 distinct CDR3 sequences in its table, and approximately 15% of those were observed once. The top ten clones comprise under 6% of the sample.

The specimen comprised PBMCs, mostly from graft donor cells, sampled 360 days after TCRalphabeta/CD19-depleted stem cell transplant. The source is a male patient younger than 18 who had a stem cell transplant for acute lymphoblastic leukemia, so the T cells may come from the graft donor. This sequence uses TRBV9 and TRBJ2-2; a stretch of 7 junction bases matches TRBD2. Here the CDR3 is given as CASSQSRTSFTGELFF. The sequence in DNA is TGTGCCAGCAGCCAATCCCGGACTAGTTTTACCGGGGAGCTGTTTTTT.